This TCR beta chain was captured by sequencing in a study of blood T cell repertoires in COVID-19. Overall study context: Italy, Spain and the United States were the sources of the convalescent and acute COVID-19 samples.

Assay: immunoSEQ multiplex PCR; the TCRdb copy retains only in-frame clones and omits some. Seen here are roughly 150,000 clones, approximately 88% observed once, and the top ten hold roughly 5%. Ages ranged from roughly 18 to 95 years, with residence in 24 US areas. Grouping used clinical history reported by participants in a survey and questionnaire. A case of COVID-19 had been met by exposed participants within 2 weeks before study entry. The CDR3 sequence is 10 residues long. Germline-derived CDR1 and CDR2 are SGDLS and YYNGEE. After removal of 8 bases from V and 8 bases from J, the junction contained 3 bases not matched to a gene.

The sequenced sample consisted of PBMCs or T cells enriched from blood (not recorded which). The receptor comes from a man between 65 and 85 years old who had been exposed to COVID-19. The genes are TRBV9 and TRBJ1-2; 7 nucleotides match TRBD1. The CDR3 DNA sequence: TGTGCCAGAACAGGGGACGGCTACACCTTC. As protein: CARTGDGYTF. The full variable domain, rest sourced from reference TRBV9 and TRBJ1-2, is DSGVTQTPKHLITATGQRVTLRCSPRSGDLSVYWYQQSLDQGLQFLIQYYNGEERAKGNILERFSAQQFPDLHSELNLSSLELGDSALYFCARTGDGYTFGSGTRLTVV.